This TCR beta chain comes out of a study of control samples from healthy donors and cancer patients. Clones were sequenced by immunoSEQ multiplex PCR, and TCRdb holds only the in-frame ones, with some missing. The profile shows about 30,000 clones, 85% of them singletons. Germline CDR1 and CDR2: LGHNA and YNFKEQ. The CDR3 sequence is 19 residues long. Trimming cost V 0 bases and J 5 bases; bases outside gene matches: 13. V gene TRBV4-2 combines with J gene TRBJ2-3; 11 nucleotides agree with TRBD2. This receptor was identified in a woman in her fifties or sixties with head and neck cancer. The sample taken for sequencing was PBMCs. The CDR3 reads CASSQDVVAGGPRQDTQYF. The CDR3 DNA sequence: TGTGCCAGCAGCCAAGACGTTGTAGCGGGGGGGCCCCGACAAGATACGCAGTATTTT.